Below, 22 T cell receptor beta chains from the same sample are listed, as sequenced in a study of T cells in Graves' hyperthyroidism and ophthalmopathy. The investigators amplified TCR beta CDR3 regions from RNA transcripts. The TCR CDR3 was amplified in a first-round RT-PCR using the HTBI primer set. TCRdb used MiXCR to reprocess the multiplex PCR reads, holding one entry per CDR3 protein. The top ten hold almost 35% of the sample, which has roughly 350,000 distinct CDR3 sequences, about 13% seen once. The specimen was blood. These receptors all come from a woman aged 40-49 years with Graves' ophthalmopathy.

The V gene is TRBV9, the J gene TRBJ1-5; the D is unclear. With 0 bases removed from V and 0 bases from J, the gap between germline ends came to 4 bases. CDR3 size: 14 residues. The germline V gene encodes CDR1 SGDLS and CDR2 YYNGEE. The CDR3 DNA reads TGTGCCAGCAGCGTAGGCAGTAGCAATCAGCCCCAGCATTTT. Protein sequence: CASSVGSSNQPQHF.

J is TRBJ2-3 and V is TRBV20-1; 9 nucleotides line up with TRBD2. The CDR3 spans 21 residues. Germline V gene lookup returns CDR1 DFQATT and CDR2 SNEGSKA (reference sequence). V lost 0 bases and J lost 4; bases outside the gene matches: 23. DNA for the CDR3: TGCAGTGCTAGAGATCTGTTGGGAAGGACTAGCAGCGGGGGGTCCCCAGATACGCAGTATTTT. Translating it yields CSARDLLGRTSSGGSPDTQYF.

At least ten counts were recorded for this clonotype. V gene TRBV5-5 combines with J gene TRBJ1-1; D is unresolved. CDR3 length: 16 amino acids. The V and J ends lost 3 bases and 1 base respectively, with 16 bases between them. Germline V gives CDR1 SGHKS, CDR2 YYEKEE (reference sequence). CDR3 in amino acids: CASSSTGIHGNTEAFF. As DNA, the CDR3 is TGTGCCAGCAGCTCCACGGGGATCCACGGGAACACTGAAGCTTTCTTT.

Ten or more counts support this clonotype. The rearrangement uses TRBV6-1 and TRBJ2-7; possible D gene TRBD2, 6 bases. CDR3 length equals 12 residues. V was pared by 10 bases and J by 1 base, with 11 bases between. Germline CDR1 and CDR2: MNHNS and SASEGT. The CDR3 reads CATLAASYEQYF. DNA for the CDR3: TGTGCCACTTTAGCGGCGTCCTACGAGCAGTACTTC.

Ten or more counts support this clonotype. In nucleotides, the CDR3 is TGCAGCGTTGAAGACCTAGTTTCGGGACAGGGGGCGATAGACTATGGCTACACCTTC. Its translation is CSVEDLVSGQGAIDYGYTF. V usage is TRBV29-1 and J usage is TRBJ1-2, with 12 positions matching TRBD1. Germline values: CDR1 SQVTM, CDR2 ANQGSEA. The CDR3 has 19 residues. With V trimmed by 0 bases and J by 3 bases, 14 bases remained unmatched. The entire variable domain, with the rest obtained from reference TRBV29-1 and TRBJ1-2, is as follows: SAVISQKPSRDICQRGTSLTIQCQVDSQVTMMFWYRQQPGQSLTLIATANQGSEATYESGFVIDKFPISRPNLTFSTLTVSNMSPEDSSIYLCSVEDLVSGQGAIDYGYTFGSGTRLTVV.

Worth noting for this clonotype: Since no conserved phenylalanine or tryptophan closes the CDR3, a read error is the likely cause. This chain connects TRBV7-9 to TRBJ1-1; TRBD1 might be the D (5 bases). This CDR3 region has 16 residues. Trimming took 7 bases from V and 0 from J, leaving 18 bases between them. Germline V lookup: CDR1 SEHNR, CDR2 FQNEAQ (reference sequence). The CDR3: CASKNMGQTMNTEAFS. The CDR3 DNA reads as TGTGCCAGCAAAAACATGGGGCAGACTATGAACACTGAAGCTTTCTCT.

The chain recombines TRBV3-1 with TRBJ1-2; D is possibly TRBD1 (5 bases). In germline, CDR1 is LGHDT, CDR2 YNNKEL (reference sequence). Trimming cost V 1 base and J 4 bases, with 13 bases left between them. This CDR3 region has 15 residues. Written as DNA, the CDR3 is TGTGCCAGCAGCCAAGGCTTAGGGGATGGCTATGGCTACACCTTC. Protein sequence: CASSQGLGDGYGYTF.

This clonotype has only a few counts. V and J are TRBV3-1 and TRBJ2-6; D gene ambiguous. This CDR3 spans 13 amino acids. Trimming removed 6 bases at V and 2 bases at J, with 5 bases between. CDR1 and CDR2 from the germline V gene are LGHDT and YNNKEL (reference sequence). The DNA for the CDR3 is TGTGCCAGCAGACCGACTGGGGCCAACGTCCTGACTTTC. Its protein is CASRPTGANVLTF.

This clonotype was seen repeatedly, ten times or more. This chain connects TRBV20-1 to TRBJ2-5; a weak D match, TRBD2 (6 bases). Trimming stripped 3 bases from V and 2 bases from J, with 10 bases between. CDR1 DFQATT and CDR2 SNEGSKA come from the germline V gene (reference sequence). CDR3 length: 13 amino acids. The CDR3 DNA reads TGCAGTGCTAGGAGACTAGGACAAGAGACCCAGTACTTC. This encodes CSARRLGQETQYF.

This clonotype was recorded at least ten times. The chain recombines TRBV27 with TRBJ2-3, with 10 bases fitting TRBD2. This CDR3 is 16 amino acids long. Germline V gene data show CDR1 as MNHEY and CDR2 as SMNVEV (reference sequence). V was pared by 5 bases and J by 1 base, with 6 bases of the junction left unmatched. The CDR3 DNA follows: TGTGCCAGCAGTCCAAGCGGGACTAGCGGCACAGATACGCAGTATTTT. Its translation: CASSPSGTSGTDTQYF.

This clonotype was found a few times. The chain combines TRBV5-6 with TRBJ1-6, with 10 bases matching TRBD1. Germline assignment: CDR1 SGHDT and CDR2 YYEEEE. J was trimmed by 7 bases and V by 5 bases; bases with no gene match: 6. The CDR3 is 15 amino acids. The chain's CDR3 is CASSWDRGGNSPLHF. The CDR3 DNA sequence: TGTGCCAGCAGTTGGGACAGGGGCGGGAATTCACCCCTCCACTTT.

There are many counts of this clonotype. The chain links TRBV29-1 to TRBJ2-7, with a possible D match to TRBD2 (6 bases). Trimming removed 6 bases at V and 5 bases at J, with 11 bases between. This CDR3 spans 11 amino acids. Germline V lookup: CDR1 SQVTM, CDR2 ANQGSEA. The CDR3 loop is CSVRREDEQYF. Here the CDR3 DNA reads TGCAGCGTCAGGAGGGAGGACGAGCAGTACTTC.

This clonotype came up many times. The J gene is TRBJ2-1, the V gene TRBV6-1; D not resolved. Germline V gene sequence: CDR1 MNHNS, CDR2 SASEGT. This CDR3 region has 12 residues. The CDR3 loop is CASGSLYNEQFF. The CDR3 DNA reads as TGTGCGTCCGGGTCTTTGTACAATGAGCAGTTCTTC.

This clonotype was counted at least ten times. The V call is TRBV7-2, the J call TRBJ1-5; 7 nucleotides align to TRBD1. Germline CDR1 is SGHTA and CDR2 is FQGNSA. This CDR3 region has 13 residues. V lost 7 bases and J lost 5; bases outside the gene matches: 5. CDR3 in amino acids: CASNSGQYQPQHF. CDR3 coding DNA: TGTGCCAGCAACTCGGGACAGTATCAGCCCCAGCATTTT.

This clonotype was detected ten times or more. This chain joins TRBV18 and TRBJ1-5; 7 nucleotides match TRBD1. The CDR3 covers 15 residues. J gave up 3 bases and V 3 bases, and 5 bases lay outside the gene matches. Per the germline V gene, CDR1 is KGHSH and CDR2 is LQKENI. The CDR3 loop reads CASSPPGQVNQPQHF. The CDR3 bases are TGTGCCAGCTCACCTCCCGGACAGGTCAATCAGCCCCAGCATTTT.

The V gene is TRBV14, the J gene TRBJ2-2; 8 bases match TRBD2. Losses at the gene ends were 4 bases for V and 1 base for J; bases not matched to a gene: 5. Germline assignment: CDR1 SGHDN and CDR2 FVKESK. This CDR3 region has 16 residues. The CDR3 reads CASSLLAGKNTGELFF. CDR3 nucleotides: TGTGCCAGCAGCCTCCTAGCGGGCAAGAACACCGGGGAGCTGTTTTTT. The variable domain in full, with the rest retrieved from reference TRBV14 and TRBJ2-2, is EAGVTQFPSHSVIEKGQTVTLRCDPISGHDNLYWYRRVMGKEIKFLLHFVKESKQDESGMPNNRFLAERTGGTYSTLKVQPAELEDSGVYFCASSLLAGKNTGELFFGEGSRLTVL.

This clonotype was observed a handful of times. The gene calls are TRBV4-1 and TRBJ2-5; possibly TRBD1 or TRBD2 for D (5 bases each). Germline values: CDR1 MGHRA, CDR2 YSYEKL. The CDR3 is 14 residues long. Trimming shortened V by 0 bases and J by 2 bases, and 7 bases separated the two germline ends. Written as DNA, the CDR3 is TGCGCCAGCAGCCAAGACGGGGCTCAAGAGACCCAGTACTTC. This gives the protein CASSQDGAQETQYF.

This clonotype was observed many times. The chain employs TRBV15 and TRBJ2-3, with 13 bases matching TRBD2. V lost 1 base to trimming and J lost 4 bases; unmatched junction nucleotides: 2. CDR3 length: 16 amino acids. Germline V gene data show CDR1 as LNHNV and CDR2 as YYDKDF (reference sequence). The CDR3 DNA is TGTGCCACCAGCAGAGGGACTAGCGGGAGCTCAGATACGCAGTATTTT. Translation gives CATSRGTSGSSDTQYF.

This clonotype was counted at least ten times. The CDR3 nucleotides are TGTGCCAGCAGCCAAGATAGTAAGCGGGGGACGCAGTATTTT. It specifies CASSQDSKRGTQYF. The chain links TRBV14 to TRBJ2-3; 8 bases line up with TRBD2. This CDR3 is built from 14 residues. Germline V gives CDR1 SGHDN, CDR2 FVKESK. Unmatched junction bases numbered 5, after V lost 0 bases and J lost 9 bases.

The rearrangement uses TRBV4-1 and TRBJ1-1; TRBD1 aligns across 12 bases. Germline loops: CDR1 MGHRA, CDR2 YSYEKL. J lost 5 bases, V lost 3 bases, and 7 bases had no gene match. The CDR3 totals 16 residues. In DNA form, the CDR3 reads TGCGCCAGCAGCCATCCCCGGGACAGGGGGCGTACTGAAGCTTTCTTT. Its translation: CASSHPRDRGRTEAFF.

This clonotype was seen repeatedly, ten times or more. The gene calls are TRBV27 and TRBJ2-1; D not resolved. Germline CDR1 reads MNHEY; CDR2 reads SMNVEV (reference sequence). This CDR3 contains 13 residues. Deletions cut 3 bases from V and 4 bases from J, with 7 bases between. CDR3: CASSFIRYNEQFF. The CDR3 DNA reads as TGTGCCAGCAGTTTTATCAGATACAATGAGCAGTTCTTC.

This clonotype was observed at least ten times. The chain has TRBV28 and TRBJ1-2, with D tentatively TRBD1 (5 bases). V dropped 2 bases and J dropped 4 bases, with 17 bases sitting between them. CDR1 is MDHEN and CDR2 is SYDVKM in the germline V gene. The CDR3 loop spans 16 amino acids. The CDR3 bases are TGTGCCAGCAGTTTAAGGGGTACGCCGGGGATCTATGGCTACACCTTC. It yields the protein CASSLRGTPGIYGYTF.